This paragraph covers one TCR beta chain sequence. Its antigen remains undetermined. No base quality information exists; no much larger clone differs at one position. The TCR beta CDR3 regions were amplified from RNA transcripts. The TCR CDR3 was subjected to a first round of RT-PCR using the HTBI primer set and the Qiagen OneStep RT-PCR kit. Libraries were constructed in a second round of multiplex PCR, after which size selection and purification were performed. Paired-end sequencing of the libraries was performed with 100 bp reads on an Illumina HiSeq2000. Per the authors' processing: SOAPnuke was used to process the raw data, with reads discarded if the reads contained adapters or uncalled bases, had a mean Phred below 15, or lacked an exact constant-primer or identifier match. High-quality paired reads were merged using COPE v1.2.5, and each unique nucleotide sequence was defined as a clonotype. MiTCR v1.1 was used to align the clonotypes against IMGT TRBV, TRBD and TRBJ reference segments. The analysis was restricted to V-J combinations with a frequency above 0.0001, which together covered about 99% of the repertoires. The TCS score was defined as the ratio of F50 (clonal expansion) to E x V (chaos), calculated using BLOSUM62-based TCRdist between CDR3 peptides within each V-J. Welch's t-statistics and random forest reduced roughly 530 V-J features to roughly 13, which were used in a naive Bayes classifier (R e1071). TCRdb reprocessing: public reads trimmed at Q25 with fastp, clones called with MiXCR, in-frame beta chains kept. Rows are combined by CDR3 protein, so each entry shows the most common genes and DNA. These V and J calls are TCRdb output, not the study's own analysis. The sample records more than 650,000 distinct CDR3 sequences, about 15% of which are singletons. The ten largest clones add up to roughly 10% of the sample.

The germline V gene gives CDR1 as SQVTM and CDR2 as ANQGSEA. V is shortened by 5 bases, J by 11 bases, and the region joining them spans 18 bases. The CDR3 sequence holds 12 residues, the cysteine and phenylalanine included. The CDR3 DNA has 36 bases and is translated from base 1. The sample is drawn from a study of T cells in Graves' hyperthyroidism and ophthalmopathy (dated by TCRdb to 2018 to 2020). Context from the whole study: Peripheral blood samples were taken at the time of initial diagnosis, prior to any treatment. In several Graves' hyperthyroidism patients, the study also compared T-cell repertoires from thyroid tissue with T-cell repertoires from blood. Prospective prediction of ophthalmopathy was tested in an independent validation cohort consisting of 18 to 20 hyperthyroidism patients and around 16 patients who later progressed to ophthalmopathy. To identify TCR V-J signatures that set the groups apart, the researchers used a discovery cohort of approximately 98 patients, made up of roughly 40 with Graves' ophthalmopathy and about 55 with stable Graves' hyperthyroidism. The paper describes TCR Vbeta CDR3 sequencing of 130 to 150 peripheral blood samples, made up of some 42 ophthalmopathy patients, around 73 hyperthyroidism patients and about 17 progressor patients. The roughly 91 discovery patients were randomly divided into training and test sets at a 7:3 ratio. Following sampling, methimazole starting at 30 mg daily was given to hyperthyroidism patients, and high-dose intravenous methylprednisolone was given to ophthalmopathy patients.

Stable Graves' hyperthyroidism was defined as no progression to ophthalmopathy during 18 months of follow-up. Hyperthyroidism patients were newly diagnosed, had a disease duration of under 2 months, and were aged 18 to 65 years. Any patient with an uncontrolled infection, another autoimmune disease, pregnancy or lactation was excluded. Diagnoses relied on clinical symptoms, serum thyroxine and TRAb, thyroid ultrasound and orbital computed tomography. PBMCs were isolated from roughly 10 ml of fresh peripheral blood by Ficoll-Paque density gradient centrifugation. Total RNA was extracted with Trizol reagent, and quality was checked on an Agilent 2100 Bioanalyzer. General findings and caveats noted by the study authors: During validation, the model predicted progression to ophthalmopathy a median of about 6.5 months ahead of onset, with approximately 70% sensitivity and 72.22% specificity. Blood samples also contained most of the expanded thyroid clonotypes (frequency above 0.001), which suggests that blood repertoires may reflect thyroid immune responses. A model built on a 13 V-J signature distinguished ophthalmopathy from stable hyperthyroidism, reaching around 88% sensitivity and under 84% specificity in cross-validation and 80%/75% in testing. No statistical method was used to fix the sample size in advance, and group allocation was not hidden from the investigators.

This sequence was found in a woman aged 18-29 years with Graves' hyperthyroidism. The sample taken for sequencing was blood. The chain links TRBV29-1 with TRBJ1-1, with a weak D call of TRBD1 (5 bases match). The nucleotide sequence is given as TGCAGCGTTATCACCCGGGGGGACGGGGCTTTCTTT. Its amino acids are CSVITRGDGAFF.